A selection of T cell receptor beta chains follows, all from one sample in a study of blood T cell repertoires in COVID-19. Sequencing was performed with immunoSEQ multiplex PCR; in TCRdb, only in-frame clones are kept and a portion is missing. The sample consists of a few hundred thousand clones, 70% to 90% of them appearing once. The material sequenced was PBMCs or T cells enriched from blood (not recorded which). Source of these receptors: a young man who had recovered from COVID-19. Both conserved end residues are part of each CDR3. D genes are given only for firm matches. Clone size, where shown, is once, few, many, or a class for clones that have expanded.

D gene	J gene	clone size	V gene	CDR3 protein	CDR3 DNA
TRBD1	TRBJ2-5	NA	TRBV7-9	CASNTPDRGQETQYF	TGTGCCAGCAACACTCCCGACAGGGGGCAAGAGACCCAGTACTTC
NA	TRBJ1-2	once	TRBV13	CASSFLTGLQGYGYTF	TGTGCCAGCAGCTTCTTGACAGGCCTTCAGGGGTATGGCTACACCTTC
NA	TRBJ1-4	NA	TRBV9	CASSVGQGGEKLFF	TGTGCCAGCAGCGTTGGGCAGGGAGGCGAAAAACTGTTTTTT
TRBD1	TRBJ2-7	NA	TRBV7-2	CASSLGWDRIYEQYF	TGTGCCAGCAGCCTAGGGTGGGACAGGATATACGAGCAGTACTTC
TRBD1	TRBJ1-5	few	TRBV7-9	CASSSGTERYQPQHF	TGTGCCAGCAGTTCCGGGACAGAAAGGTATCAGCCCCAGCATTTT
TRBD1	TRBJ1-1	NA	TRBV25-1	CASNRGLGTEAFF	TGTGCCAGTAACAGGGGGCTGGGCACTGAAGCTTTCTTT
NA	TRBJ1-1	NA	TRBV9	CASSVGESFLNTEAFF	TGTGCCAGCAGCGTAGGAGAGTCTTTCCTGAACACTGAAGCTTTCTTT
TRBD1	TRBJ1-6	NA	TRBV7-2	CASSLVVGQGVTPLHF	TGTGCCAGCAGCTTAGTGGTTGGGCAGGGGGTTACACCCCTCCACTTT
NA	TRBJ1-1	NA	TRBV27	CASSLSGGGNTEAFF	TGTGCCAGCAGTTTATCGGGAGGGGGGAACACTGAAGCTTTCTTT
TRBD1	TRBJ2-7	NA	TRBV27	CASSPGQDSYEQYF	TGTGCCAGCAGCCCGGGACAGGACTCCTACGAGCAGTACTTC